Listed below are T cell receptor beta chains from one sample, sequenced in a study of identical twins. Using its own MiXCR run on the 5' RACE reads, TCRdb lists one record per CDR3 protein. In the table there are roughly 720,000 distinct CDR3 sequences, 15% to 20% of which are singletons. These same data were also listed under a study on T cells expressing NK-cell markers.

The sequenced sample consisted of PBMCs. The source is a woman aged 18-29 years in good health. Both conserved end residues are part of each CDR3. The D gene is left open where the match is weak. Only some rows state a clone size, as once, few, many or a class for expanded clones.

size: few; length: 14; D: -; V: TRBV12-5; J: TRBJ2-3; DNA: TGTGAACCACGGGCGGGGGCCGTCACAGATACGCAGTATTTT; CDR3: CEPRAGAVTDTQYF
size: few; length: 15; D: TRBD1; V: TRBV20-1; J: TRBJ2-7; DNA: TGCAGTGCTAGAGATCCGGGACAGGGAAACTACGAGCAGTACTTC; CDR3: CSARDPGQGNYEQYF
size: -; length: 17; D: TRBD1; V: TRBV20-1; J: TRBJ1-5; DNA: TGCAGTGCTTCGTATACAGTCGGGACAGGTGGCAATCAGCCCCAGCATTTT; CDR3: CSASYTVGTGGNQPQHF
size: few; length: 15; D: TRBD1; V: TRBV6-1; J: TRBJ1-6; DNA: TGTGCCAGCAGTGAAGAAGGGGGCGCAGGCTCACCCCTCCACTTT; CDR3: CASSEEGGAGSPLHF
size: few; length: 17; D: TRBD2; V: TRBV4-2; J: TRBJ2-3; DNA: TGTGCCAGCAGTTACCGCGGGGGGGCCGTTGATGGAGATACGCAGTATTTT; CDR3: CASSYRGGAVDGDTQYF
size: -; length: 19; D: TRBD2; V: TRBV4-3; J: TRBJ2-4; DNA: TGCGCCAGCAGCCAAGATCTTTCTAGCGGGCTGCCCTCCAAAAACATTCAGTACTTC; CDR3: CASSQDLSSGLPSKNIQYF
size: few; length: 15; D: TRBD1; V: TRBV12-3/TRBV12-4; J: TRBJ2-1; DNA: TGTGCCAGCAGCGCCCCGGGACAGGGGGTTTATCAGCAGTTCTTC; CDR3: CASSAPGQGVYQQFF
size: few; length: 15; D: -; V: TRBV30; J: TRBJ2-1; DNA: TGTGCCTGGAGGAACACAGGTGGGGCGGGCAATGAGCAGTTCTTC; CDR3: CAWRNTGGAGNEQFF
size: few; length: 16; D: -; V: TRBV6-1; J: TRBJ2-3; DNA: TGTGCCAGCAGCCCCTCTTTGAGGGGAGACACAGATACGCAGTATTTT; CDR3: CASSPSLRGDTDTQYF
size: -; length: 13; D: -; V: TRBV5-5; J: TRBJ2-7; DNA: TGTGCCAGCAACCACGGGGGTCCCTACGAGCAGTACTTC; CDR3: CASNHGGPYEQYF
size: -; length: 16; D: -; V: TRBV15; J: TRBJ1-4; DNA: TGTGCCACCAGCAGTCACAGGGTGGCTTATAATGAAAAACTGTTTTTT; CDR3: CATSSHRVAYNEKLFF
size: -; length: 15; D: TRBD2; V: TRBV4-2; J: TRBJ2-7; DNA: TGTGCCAGCAGCCAAGATCAACGGGGGGGCTACGAGCAGTACTTC; CDR3: CASSQDQRGGYEQYF
size: few; length: 12; D: -; V: TRBV29-1; J: TRBJ2-7; DNA: TGCAGCGTGCCAGGGAGCTCCTACGAGCAGTACTTC; CDR3: CSVPGSSYEQYF
size: few; length: 15; D: -; V: TRBV20-1; J: TRBJ2-2; DNA: TGCAGTGCTAGAGAAGAGACACGGGACACCGGGGAGCTGTTTTTT; CDR3: CSAREETRDTGELFF
size: few; length: 15; D: -; V: TRBV4-3; J: TRBJ2-3; DNA: TGCGCCAGCAGCCAAAGATCTTGGGGGACAGATACGCAGTATTTT; CDR3: CASSQRSWGTDTQYF
size: few; length: 17; D: -; V: TRBV12-3/TRBV12-4; J: TRBJ1-1; DNA: TGTGCCAGCAGTTTGGCAGGGGAACTATGGAGGAACACTGAAGCTTTCTTT; CDR3: CASSLAGELWRNTEAFF
size: few; length: 13; D: -; V: TRBV14; J: TRBJ2-1; DNA: TGTGCCAGCAGCCTAACGGTCGGGACAAAGCAGTTCTTC; CDR3: CASSLTVGTKQFF
size: -; length: 14; D: -; V: TRBV5-6; J: TRBJ2-7; DNA: TGTGCCAGCAGCTTCAGGGACGGGGACGACGAGCAGTACTTC; CDR3: CASSFRDGDDEQYF
size: few; length: 13; D: -; V: TRBV12-3/TRBV12-4; J: TRBJ1-2; DNA: TGTGCCAGCAGTGGACAGTATAACTATGGCTACACCTTC; CDR3: CASSGQYNYGYTF
size: many; length: 13; D: -; V: TRBV7-8; J: TRBJ1-5; DNA: TGTGCCAGCAGCTTTGTGAGCAATCAGCCCCAGCATTTT; CDR3: CASSFVSNQPQHF
size: few; length: 15; D: -; V: TRBV9; J: TRBJ2-1; DNA: TGTGCCAGCAGCGTAGAAGGAGCAGCAAGGTATGAGCAGTTCTTC; CDR3: CASSVEGAARYEQFF
size: few; length: 16; D: TRBD2; V: TRBV15; J: TRBJ2-1; DNA: TGTGCCACCAGCACCCGGACTAGCGGGACGGACAATGAGCAGTTCTTC; CDR3: CATSTRTSGTDNEQFF
size: few; length: 11; D: -; V: TRBV10-3; J: TRBJ1-1; DNA: TGTGCCATCAAGGGAGGCACTGAAGCTTTCTTT; CDR3: CAIKGGTEAFF
size: few; length: 11; D: TRBD2; V: TRBV29-1; J: TRBJ2-1; DNA: TGCAGCGGGACTAGCGGGAGAGGTTGGGTCTTC; CDR3: CSGTSGRGWVF
size: -; length: 15; D: -; V: TRBV5-1; J: TRBJ2-1; DNA: TGCGCCAGCAGCTTGGCAGCAAATACCTACAATGAGCAGTTCTTC; CDR3: CASSLAANTYNEQFF
size: -; length: 13; D: -; V: TRBV29-1; J: TRBJ1-2; DNA: TGCAGCGTTCCCCTCCGACACCGGGAGGGCTACACCTTC; CDR3: CSVPLRHREGYTF
size: once; length: 13; D: -; V: TRBV6-1; J: TRBJ2-5; DNA: TGTGCCAGCAGACACCTAGAGGAAGAGACCCAGTACTTC; CDR3: CASRHLEEETQYF
size: few; length: 14; D: TRBD1; V: TRBV5-1; J: TRBJ1-2; DNA: TGCGCCAGCAGCTCCGGGACAGGGGGCTCTGGCTACACCTTC; CDR3: CASSSGTGGSGYTF
size: -; length: 13; D: -; V: TRBV15; J: TRBJ2-3; DNA: TGTGCCACCAGCAGTTCCAGGACAGATACGCAGTATTTT; CDR3: CATSSSRTDTQYF
size: -; length: 13; D: -; V: TRBV7-9; J: TRBJ1-2; DNA: TGTGCCAGCAGCTTGGGGGAAGGCTATGGCTACACCTTC; CDR3: CASSLGEGYGYTF
size: -; length: 13; D: TRBD2; V: TRBV5-1; J: TRBJ2-1; DNA: TGCGCCAGCAGTTGGACTAGCGCGAATGAGCAGTTCTTC; CDR3: CASSWTSANEQFF
size: few; length: 15; D: -; V: TRBV7-2; J: TRBJ1-2; DNA: TGTGCCAGCAGCTTAGGAATACATGGGAACTATGGCTACACCTTC; CDR3: CASSLGIHGNYGYTF
size: many; length: 15; D: -; V: TRBV7-9; J: TRBJ1-1; DNA: TGTGCCAGCAGCTCCCAAGGGGGGGTTAGCACTGAAGCTTTCTTT; CDR3: CASSSQGGVSTEAFF
size: -; length: 15; D: -; V: TRBV7-9; J: TRBJ2-7; DNA: TGTGCCAGCAGTCGATCGCGCAACTCTGGGGACGAGCAGTACTTC; CDR3: CASSRSRNSGDEQYF
size: -; length: 16; D: -; V: TRBV20-1; J: TRBJ2-1; DNA: TGCAGTGCTAGAAAGTTAGGCCCTATCTCCTACAATGAGCAGTTCTTC; CDR3: CSARKLGPISYNEQFF
size: -; length: 11; D: TRBD2; V: TRBV12-5; J: TRBJ2-1; DNA: TGTGCTAGTGGGCCGGGCGGGGGGGTGTTCTTC; CDR3: CASGPGGGVFF
size: few; length: 13; D: -; V: TRBV12-3/TRBV12-4; J: TRBJ2-2; DNA: TGTGCCAGCCAGTGGGCCAGGGAGGGGGAGCTGTTTTTT; CDR3: CASQWAREGELFF
size: few; length: 16; D: TRBD2; V: TRBV20-1; J: TRBJ2-3; DNA: TGCAGTGCTAGAGATGTCACGGGGGGACGCACAGATACGCAGTATTTT; CDR3: CSARDVTGGRTDTQYF
size: -; length: 12; D: TRBD1; V: TRBV5-6; J: TRBJ1-1; DNA: TGTGCCAGCATCGCAGGGGGCTCTGAAGCTTTCTTT; CDR3: CASIAGGSEAFF
size: -; length: 14; D: TRBD2; V: TRBV20-1; J: TRBJ2-1; DNA: TGCAGTGCTAGATCCTTAGCGGGGGCAAAGGAGCAGTTCTTC; CDR3: CSARSLAGAKEQFF
size: few; length: 12; D: -; V: TRBV10-2; J: TRBJ2-7; DNA: TGCGCCAGCAGTGTGAGGGGGAACGAGCAGTACTTC; CDR3: CASSVRGNEQYF
size: many; length: 14; D: -; V: TRBV27; J: TRBJ1-1; DNA: TGTGCCAGCACCCGGACAGCACCGAACACTGAAGCTTTCTTT; CDR3: CASTRTAPNTEAFF
size: -; length: 16; D: -; V: TRBV4-2; J: TRBJ1-2; DNA: TGTGCCAGCAGCCAAGGCAGTTCGGGGGCCATCTATGGCTACACCTTC; CDR3: CASSQGSSGAIYGYTF
size: few; length: 14; D: -; V: TRBV7-2; J: TRBJ2-5; DNA: TGTGCCAGCAGCTTAGGGTCGACAGTCGAGACCCAGTACTTC; CDR3: CASSLGSTVETQYF
size: few; length: 12; D: -; V: TRBV12-3/TRBV12-4; J: TRBJ1-2; DNA: TGTGCCAGCAGCACCCAGGTCTTGGGCTACACCTTC; CDR3: CASSTQVLGYTF
size: few; length: 12; D: -; V: TRBV4-3; J: TRBJ2-1; DNA: TGCGCCAGCAGCCAAGATCCTAATGAGCAGTTCTTC; CDR3: CASSQDPNEQFF
size: -; length: 15; D: TRBD2; V: TRBV11-1; J: TRBJ2-1; DNA: TGTGCCAGCAGCGAAACTAGCGGGGGCTCTCTTGAGCAGTTCTTC; CDR3: CASSETSGGSLEQFF
size: -; length: 14; D: -; V: TRBV5-6; J: TRBJ2-7; DNA: TGTGCCAGCAGCTTGAAGGGAGGGGGCTACGAGCAGTACTTC; CDR3: CASSLKGGGYEQYF
size: -; length: 14; D: -; V: TRBV18; J: TRBJ1-3; DNA: TGTGCCAGCTCACAAAGGGACTCTGGAAACACCATATATTTT; CDR3: CASSQRDSGNTIYF
size: few; length: 11; D: -; V: TRBV5-1; J: TRBJ2-2; DNA: TGCGCCAGTTATAGCGTAGGGGAGCTGTTTTTT; CDR3: CASYSVGELFF
size: few; length: 15; D: -; V: TRBV29-1; J: TRBJ1-1; DNA: TGCAGCGGCGAGTTCCGGGACACTCTAAACACTGAAGCTTTCTTT; CDR3: CSGEFRDTLNTEAFF
size: -; length: 17; D: TRBD2; V: TRBV5-6; J: TRBJ2-2; DNA: TGTGCCAGCAGCTTGGCCGCCGGGGGGGCCGAGTCCGGGGAGCTGTTTTTT; CDR3: CASSLAAGGAESGELFF
size: -; length: 16; D: -; V: TRBV4-2; J: TRBJ2-6; DNA: TGTGCCAGCAGCCAAGGAGGGGGGGAAGGGGCCAACGTCCTGACTTTC; CDR3: CASSQGGGEGANVLTF
size: -; length: 15; D: TRBD2; V: TRBV15; J: TRBJ2-7; DNA: TGTGCCACCGGCCATGCCGGGAGGGGTCGTCGGGAGCAGTACTTC; CDR3: CATGHAGRGRREQYF